One and the same sample provided the 32 T cell receptor beta chains below, sequenced in a study of shared clonotypes between healthy human individuals. The table came from immunoSEQ multiplex PCR; TCRdb's copy has only in-frame clones and leaves some out. The table shows around 1.1 million clones, with about 80% occurring only once. Sequencing used memory CD4+ T cells from PBMCs. Stated subset: CD45RA-negative fraction. The source of these receptors is a man aged 18 to 35 in good health. Some clones in this sample may be carry-over from other donors' samples.

CDR3 DNA: TGTGCCAGCACCGACTCCCATACGCAGTATTTT. Protein product: CASTDSHTQYF. The gene calls are TRBV2 and TRBJ2-3; D is undetermined. CDR1 is SNHLY and CDR2 is FYNNEI in the germline V gene. Trimming took off 7 bases at V and 7 bases at J, with 9 bases between the two ends. The CDR3 is made up of 11 amino acids. The variable domain in full, with the rest retrieved from reference TRBV2 and TRBJ2-3, is EPEVTQTPSHQVTQMGQEVILRCVPISNHLYFYWYRQILGQKVEFLVSFYNNEISEKSEIFDDQFSVERPDGSNFTLKIRSTKLEDSAMYFCASTDSHTQYFGPGTRLTVL.

The chain combines TRBV28 with TRBJ1-1; D gene ambiguous. The V end was cut by 8 bases, the J end by 8 bases, with 12 bases between. In germline, CDR1 is MDHEN, CDR2 SYDVKM. The CDR3 covers 11 residues. The CDR3 coding sequence is TGTGCCAGCTTGAACGTTGGAGAAGCTTTCTTT. This codes for CASLNVGEAFF.

There are a few counts of this clone. The chain has TRBV5-4 and TRBJ2-3; TRBD1 aligns across 8 bases. The ends lost 4 bases at V and 6 bases at J; junction bases unmatched: 7. CDR3 length equals 14 residues. The germline V gene has CDR1 SGHNT and CDR2 YYREEE (reference sequence). In nucleotides, the CDR3 is TGTGCCAGCAGCACGGGACAGGTCAGGGATACGCAGTATTTT. This codes for CASSTGQVRDTQYF.

The gene calls are TRBV6-6 and TRBJ2-7, with TRBD1 matching 8 bases. The CDR3 runs 14 residues. V lost 5 bases and J lost 7; bases outside the gene matches: 10. Germline V gene sequence: CDR1 MNHNY, CDR2 SVGAGI (reference sequence). The CDR3 loop is CASSLGQGAREQYF. Here the CDR3 DNA reads TGTGCCAGCAGTCTGGGGCAGGGGGCGAGGGAGCAGTACTTC.

This clone appeared once. V is TRBV18 and J is TRBJ1-1; D unresolved. From germline, CDR1 is KGHSH and CDR2 LQKENI. The V gene lost 7 bases and the J gene lost 6 bases, with 12 bases spanning the gap. This CDR3 has 12 residues. DNA of the CDR3: TGTGCCAGCTGCTCTTCTAGGGCTGAAGCTTTCTTT. Its protein is CASCSSRAEAFF. The full variable domain, rest sourced from reference TRBV18 and TRBJ1-1, is NAGVMQNPRHLVRRRGQEARLRCSPMKGHSHVYWYRQLPEEGLKFMVYLQKENIIDESGMPKERFSAEFPKEGPSILRIQQVVRGDSAAYFCASCSSRAEAFFGQGTRLTVV.

CDR3 DNA sequence: TGTGCCAGCAGTTCCCAGGGCCCCGGGGGCGAGCAGTACTTC. Its translation: CASSSQGPGGEQYF. The J gene is TRBJ2-7, the V gene TRBV6-1; maybe TRBD2 (6 bases). The CDR3 loop spans 14 amino acids. Germline lookup yields CDR1 MNHNS and CDR2 SASEGT. Trimming stripped 5 bases from V and 6 bases from J, with 17 bases between.

The V gene is TRBV7-3, the J gene TRBJ2-2, with 7 bases matching TRBD1. V lost 7 bases and J lost 5; bases outside the gene matches: 7. Germline V gene lookup returns CDR1 SGHTA and CDR2 FQGTGA. This CDR3 has 14 amino acids. In nucleotides, the CDR3 is TGTGCCAGCAAAATGGACAGGCAAACCGGGGAGCTGTTTTTT. It specifies CASKMDRQTGELFF.

In the case of this clone: The sample holds other DNA sequences that translate to the same CDR3. The rearrangement uses TRBV5-1 and TRBJ1-1, with 9 bases fitting TRBD1. Germline V gene data show CDR1 as SGHRS and CDR2 as YFSETQ. J lost 1 base, V lost 4 bases, and 5 bases had no gene match. This CDR3 comprises 15 residues. The CDR3 is CASSLGTGSNTEAFF. The CDR3 region has the DNA TGCGCCAGCAGCCTTGGGACAGGGTCGAACACTGAAGCTTTCTTT.

This clone was seen only once. The gene calls are TRBV5-1 and TRBJ2-3, with 8 bases fitting TRBD2. The J segment lost 1 base and the V segment lost 1 base, leaving 5 bases of the junction unmatched. The CDR3 totals 16 residues. CDR1 and CDR2 (germline): SGHRS, YFSETQ. The CDR3 DNA reads as TGCGCCAGCAGCTTGAGGCTAGCGGGTCGCACAGATACGCAGTATTTT. Encoded protein: CASSLRLAGRTDTQYF. The full variable domain, rest sourced from reference TRBV5-1 and TRBJ2-3, is KAGVTQTPRYLIKTRGQQVTLSCSPISGHRSVSWYQQTPGQGLQFLFEYFSETQRNKGNFPGRFSGRQFSNSRSEMNVSTLELGDSALYLCASSLRLAGRTDTQYFGPGTRLTVL.

This clone was detected a few times. The J gene is TRBJ2-7, the V gene TRBV15, with TRBD2 matching 10 bases. The CDR3 is made up of 14 amino acids. Trimming cost V 5 bases and J 6 bases; bases outside gene matches: 7. Germline CDR1 is LNHNV and CDR2 is YYDKDF (reference sequence). The CDR3 here is CATSGSGRAGEQYF. In DNA form, the CDR3 reads TGTGCCACCAGCGGAAGCGGGAGGGCTGGCGAGCAGTACTTC.

This chain links TRBV30 with TRBJ2-5; D ambiguous. V gave up 0 bases and J gave up 5 bases, with 10 bases separating them. The CDR3 spans 13 residues. Germline lookup yields CDR1 GTSNPN and CDR2 SVGIG (reference sequence). The CDR3 nucleotides are TGTGCCTGGAGTGTCGGGTTTTCGGAGACCCAGTACTTC. Protein sequence: CAWSVGFSETQYF.

The chain uses TRBV19 and TRBJ1-1, with TRBD1 as a possible D gene (6 bases). The V gene's germline CDR1 is LNHDA and CDR2 SQIVND (reference sequence). The CDR3 contains 14 residues. V was clipped by 6 bases and J by 4 bases, with 15 bases between them. The CDR3 nucleotides read TGTGCCAGTAGCATCGGGGGCTGGAGCACTGAAGCTTTCTTT. This codes for CASSIGGWSTEAFF.

The rearrangement joins TRBV29-1 to TRBJ1-2; tentative D call: TRBD1 (5 bases). The CDR3 spans 12 residues. The V gene's germline CDR1 is SQVTM and CDR2 ANQGSEA. V was cut by 3 bases and J by 4 bases, with 9 bases left in between. The CDR3 spells CSVEIGGYGYTF. CDR3 nucleotide sequence: TGCAGCGTTGAGATCGGGGGCTATGGCTACACCTTC.

The chain links TRBV7-3 to TRBJ2-6; D is undetermined. Deletions cut 2 bases from V and 4 bases from J, with 9 bases between. The CDR3 is 15 amino acids. CDR1 and CDR2 (germline): SGHTA, FQGTGA. The DNA of the CDR3 is TGTGCCAGCAGCTTAGAAGGGATCGGGGCCAACGTCCTGACTTTC. It encodes CASSLEGIGANVLTF.

The rearrangement joins TRBV6-1 to TRBJ2-1; TRBD1 or TRBD2 may be the D gene (5 bases each). The germline V gene encodes CDR1 MNHNS and CDR2 SASEGT. There are 11 residues in the CDR3. The CDR3 spells CSRGDYNEQFF. In nucleotides, the CDR3 is TGTTCGAGGGGAGACTACAATGAGCAGTTCTTC.

This CDR3 reads CASSPERDSEQFF. Written as DNA, the CDR3 is TGTGCCAGCAGTCCAGAGCGGGATAGTGAGCAGTTCTTC. The chain is built from TRBV27 and TRBJ2-1; 7 nucleotides align to TRBD2. Germline V CDR1 and CDR2: MNHEY, SMNVEV (reference sequence). This CDR3 spans 13 amino acids. V dropped 5 bases and J dropped 9; count of bases not matched to a gene: 7.

This chain joins TRBV15 and TRBJ2-7; the D is unclear. V was cut by 0 bases and J by 6 bases, with 15 bases left in between. Per germline, CDR1 LNHNV and CDR2 YYDKDF (reference sequence). This CDR3 has 15 amino acids. The CDR3 DNA is TGTGCCACCAGCAGAGATCACGGAGTCCCCAGCGAGCAGTACTTC. Protein: CATSRDHGVPSEQYF.

The CDR3 region is CSARRSDEQYF. The CDR3 DNA reads as TGCAGTGCTAGACGTAGCGACGAGCAGTACTTC. The chain uses TRBV20-1 and TRBJ2-7; weak D call: TRBD2 (5 bases). The germline V and J ends were trimmed by 2 bases and 5 bases, with 7 bases remaining between them. In germline, CDR1 is DFQATT, CDR2 SNEGSKA (reference sequence). The CDR3 has 11 residues.

The V and J genes are TRBV27 and TRBJ1-2; tentative D call: TRBD1 (6 bases). This CDR3 is 16 amino acids long. Trimming removed 4 bases from V and 7 bases from J, with 22 bases in between. Germline V gives CDR1 MNHEY, CDR2 SMNVEV (reference sequence). CDR3 region: CASSSNFDRRLSGYTF. In nucleotides, the CDR3 is TGTGCCAGCAGTTCAAACTTCGACAGGAGGCTCTCTGGCTACACCTTC.

The chain uses TRBV7-2 and TRBJ2-1; 10 bases line up with TRBD1. The CDR3 spans 16 residues. After removal of 1 base from V and 9 bases from J, the junction contained 9 bases not matched to a gene. Germline V gives CDR1 SGHTA, CDR2 FQGNSA. CDR3 loop: CASSLGWGQGIVEQFF. The DNA for the CDR3 is TGTGCCAGCAGCTTAGGGTGGGGACAGGGGATCGTTGAGCAGTTCTTC.

This clone has just one count. The J gene is TRBJ2-5, the V gene TRBV9; D might be TRBD1 or TRBD2, each matching 5 bases. V shed 4 bases and J shed 4 bases, with 14 bases lying between them. This CDR3 region has 14 residues. CDR1 is SGDLS, CDR2 YYNGEE, per germline. The CDR3 region has the DNA TGTGCCAGCAGCCTGGGCGGTGGGACAGAGACCCAGTACTTC. Translating gives CASSLGGGTETQYF.

V gene TRBV10-3 combines with J gene TRBJ2-3, with D perhaps matching TRBD1 (5 bases). Germline CDR1 and CDR2: ENHRY and SYGVKD. The V end lost 10 bases, the J end lost 2 bases, and 10 bases lay between the germline ends. The CDR3 spans 12 residues. CDR3 residues: CATGILTDTQYF. DNA of the CDR3: TGTGCCACAGGGATCCTCACAGATACGCAGTATTTT.

A few counts support this clone. CDR3 bases: TGTGCCAGCAGTGAAGAAGGGCTGGGGGTCAGTGACAGGGGCAGCAATCAGCCCCAGCATTTT. Encoded protein: CASSEEGLGVSDRGSNQPQHF. The rearrangement joins TRBV6-1 to TRBJ1-5; 8 nucleotides align to TRBD1. V was clipped by 1 base and J by 1 base; unmatched bases: 18. The germline V gene has CDR1 MNHNS and CDR2 SASEGT. The CDR3 is 21 amino acids.

V is TRBV5-1 and J is TRBJ2-7, with 8 bases that match TRBD1. V trimming: 0 bases; J trimming: 3 bases; junction bases outside the gene matches: 8. Germline V gene sequence: CDR1 SGHRS, CDR2 YFSETQ. The CDR3 contains 16 residues. This CDR3 reads CASSLAGTGNLYEQYF. In nucleotides, the CDR3 is TGCGCCAGCAGCTTGGCCGGGACAGGAAACCTCTACGAGCAGTACTTC.

As concerns this clone: A read error may be the cause here, since a much bigger clone is one base away. Other DNA sequences from this sample encode an identical CDR3 as well. The chain is built from TRBV6-1 and TRBJ1-5; 8 positions match TRBD1. The CDR3 runs 15 residues. After removal of 9 bases from V and 5 bases from J, the junction contained 12 bases not matched to a gene. The germline V gene has CDR1 MNHNS and CDR2 SASEGT. The CDR3 protein is CASSLGQGRDQPQHF. The CDR3 DNA is TGTGCCAGTAGCCTCGGACAGGGAAGAGATCAGCCCCAGCATTTT.

The chain recombines TRBV4-2 with TRBJ1-1; 9 bases agree with TRBD1. There are 14 residues in the CDR3. V lost 3 bases, J lost 8 bases, and 7 bases stayed unmatched. CDR1 and CDR2 (germline): LGHNA, YNFKEQ. CDR3 in DNA: TGTGCCAGCAGCCAGGACAGGGGAACGGGAGAAGCTTTCTTT. Its translation: CASSQDRGTGEAFF.

The rearrangement joins TRBV5-6 to TRBJ2-1, with 10 bases matching TRBD1. This CDR3 has 16 amino acids. The ends lost 1 base at V and 5 bases at J; junction bases unmatched: 6. Germline lookup yields CDR1 SGHDT and CDR2 YYEEEE. The CDR3 sequence: CASSLFVGQGNNEQFF. In DNA, the CDR3 is TGTGCCAGCAGCTTGTTTGTGGGACAGGGGAACAATGAGCAGTTCTTC.

This clone appeared a few times. V and J are TRBV27 and TRBJ1-4, with D unclear. In germline, CDR1 is MNHEY, CDR2 SMNVEV (reference sequence). The CDR3 contains 14 residues. Trimming took 0 bases from V and 8 from J, leaving 10 bases between them. The CDR3 loop is CASSLSTGGEKLFF. The DNA of the CDR3 is TGTGCCAGCAGTTTATCTACCGGAGGGGAAAAACTGTTTTTT.

Only a few counts were recorded for this clone. V is TRBV9 and J is TRBJ2-1, with TRBD2 as a possible D gene (5 bases). Germline V gene sequence: CDR1 SGDLS, CDR2 YYNGEE. The germline V and J ends were trimmed by 3 bases and 0 bases, with 16 bases remaining between them. The CDR3 is 17 residues long. The CDR3 nucleotides are TGTGCCAGCAGCGAAACGATAGCGTTGAGCTCCTACAATGAGCAGTTCTTC. It translates to CASSETIALSSYNEQFF.

The CDR3, as DNA: TGTGCCAGCAGTCGTCATAACACGGGACTATACGAGCAGTACTTC. The encoded protein is CASSRHNTGLYEQYF. J is TRBJ2-7 and V is TRBV6-1; 7 nucleotides line up with TRBD2. CDR1 and CDR2 from the germline V gene are MNHNS and SASEGT. CDR3 length: 15 amino acids. The ends lost 5 bases at V and 4 bases at J; junction bases unmatched: 11.

Written as DNA, the CDR3 is TGTGCCAGCAGCTTAGTTGGGGACACCCAAGAGACCCAGTACTTC. This sequence encodes CASSLVGDTQETQYF. This chain joins TRBV7-3 and TRBJ2-5, with D maybe TRBD1 (6 bases). Trimming removed 2 bases from V and 1 base from J, with 11 bases in between. The CDR3 consists of 15 residues. CDR1 SGHTA and CDR2 FQGTGA come from the germline V gene.

There are many counts of this clone. The CDR3 sequence is CASSPDVGVHNQPQHF. The CDR3 DNA is TGTGCCAGCAGCCCGGATGTAGGGGTCCACAATCAGCCCCAGCATTTT. The chain recombines TRBV28 with TRBJ1-5, with D perhaps matching TRBD1 (5 bases). Germline CDR1 and CDR2: MDHEN and SYDVKM. CDR3 length equals 16 residues. Trimming pared 6 bases from V and 3 bases from J, leaving 18 bases between.